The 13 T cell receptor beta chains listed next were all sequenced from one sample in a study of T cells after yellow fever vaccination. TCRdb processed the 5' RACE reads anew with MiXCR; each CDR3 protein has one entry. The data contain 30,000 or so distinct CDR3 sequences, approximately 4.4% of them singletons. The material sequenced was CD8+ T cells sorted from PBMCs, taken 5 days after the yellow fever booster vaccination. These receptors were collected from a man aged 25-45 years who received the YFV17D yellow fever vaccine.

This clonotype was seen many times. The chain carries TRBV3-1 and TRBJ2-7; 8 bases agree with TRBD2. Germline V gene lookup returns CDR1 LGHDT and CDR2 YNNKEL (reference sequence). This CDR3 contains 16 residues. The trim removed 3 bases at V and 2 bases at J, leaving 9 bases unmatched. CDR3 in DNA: TGTGCCAGCAGCCAGACAAGCGGGAGTATCGCCTACGAGCAGTACTTC. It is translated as CASSQTSGSIAYEQYF.

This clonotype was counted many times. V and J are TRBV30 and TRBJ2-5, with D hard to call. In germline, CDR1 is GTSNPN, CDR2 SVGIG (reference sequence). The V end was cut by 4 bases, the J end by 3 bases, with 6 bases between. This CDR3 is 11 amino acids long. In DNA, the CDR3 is TGTGCCTGGACCTTAGAAGAGACCCAGTACTTC. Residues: CAWTLEETQYF.

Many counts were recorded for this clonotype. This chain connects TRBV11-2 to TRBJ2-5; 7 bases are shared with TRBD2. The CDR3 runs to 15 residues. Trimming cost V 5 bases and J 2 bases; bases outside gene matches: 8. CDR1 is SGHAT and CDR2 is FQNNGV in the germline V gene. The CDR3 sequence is CASSPPLAEQETQYF. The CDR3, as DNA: TGTGCCAGCAGCCCCCCCCTAGCGGAACAAGAGACCCAGTACTTC.

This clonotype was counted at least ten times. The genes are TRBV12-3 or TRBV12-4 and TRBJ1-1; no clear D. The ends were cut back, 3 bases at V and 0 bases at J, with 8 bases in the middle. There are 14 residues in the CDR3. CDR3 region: CASSFLGLNTEAFF. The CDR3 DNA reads TGTGCCAGCAGTTTTTTGGGATTGAACACTGAAGCTTTCTTT.

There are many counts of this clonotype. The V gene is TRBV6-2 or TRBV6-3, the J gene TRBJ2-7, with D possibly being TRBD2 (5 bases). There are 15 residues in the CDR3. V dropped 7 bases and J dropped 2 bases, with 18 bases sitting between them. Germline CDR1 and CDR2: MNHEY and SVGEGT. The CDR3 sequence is CASTTLAGGTYEQYF. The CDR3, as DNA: TGTGCCAGCACCACCCTCGCGGGCGGAACCTACGAGCAGTACTTC.

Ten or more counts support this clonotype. The CDR3 loop reads CASSPPSAYEQYF. The CDR3, as DNA: TGTGCCAGCAGCCCCCCTTCGGCCTACGAGCAGTACTTC. The chain is built from TRBV5-6 and TRBJ2-7; D gene unclear. The V end was cut by 4 bases, the J end by 2 bases, with 10 bases between. Germline values: CDR1 SGHDT, CDR2 YYEEEE. The CDR3 is 13 residues long.

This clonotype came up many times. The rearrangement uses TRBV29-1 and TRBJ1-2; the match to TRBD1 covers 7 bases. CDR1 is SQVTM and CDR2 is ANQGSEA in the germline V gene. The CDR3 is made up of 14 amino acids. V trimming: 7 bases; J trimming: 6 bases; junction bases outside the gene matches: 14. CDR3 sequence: CSAALDRNSNGYTF. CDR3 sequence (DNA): TGCAGCGCAGCTTTGGACAGGAACTCGAATGGCTACACCTTC.

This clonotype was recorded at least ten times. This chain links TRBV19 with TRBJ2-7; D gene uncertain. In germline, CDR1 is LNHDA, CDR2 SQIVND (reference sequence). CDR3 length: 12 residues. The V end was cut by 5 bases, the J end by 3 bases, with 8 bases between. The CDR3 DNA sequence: TGTGCCAGTAGTGCCGACCTCTACGAGCAGTACTTC. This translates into CASSADLYEQYF. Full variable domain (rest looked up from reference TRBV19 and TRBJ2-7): DGGITQSPKYLFRKEGQNVTLSCEQNLNHDAMYWYRQDPGQGLRLIYYSQIVNDFQKGDIAEGYSVSREKKESFPLTVTSAQKNPTAFYLCASSADLYEQYFGPGTRLTVT.

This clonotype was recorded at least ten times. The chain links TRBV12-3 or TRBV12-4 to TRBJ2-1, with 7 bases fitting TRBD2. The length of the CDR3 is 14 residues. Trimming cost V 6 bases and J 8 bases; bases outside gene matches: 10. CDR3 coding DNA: TGTGCCAGCAGCCCTGGAGGGAGGGAGTATGAGCAGTTCTTC. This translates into CASSPGGREYEQFF.

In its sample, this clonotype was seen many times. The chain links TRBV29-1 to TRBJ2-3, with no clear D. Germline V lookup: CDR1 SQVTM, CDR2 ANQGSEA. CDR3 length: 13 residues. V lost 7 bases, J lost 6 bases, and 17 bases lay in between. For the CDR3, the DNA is TGCAGCGCCGAAGACCTTCTGGGGGATACGCAGTATTTT. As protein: CSAEDLLGDTQYF.

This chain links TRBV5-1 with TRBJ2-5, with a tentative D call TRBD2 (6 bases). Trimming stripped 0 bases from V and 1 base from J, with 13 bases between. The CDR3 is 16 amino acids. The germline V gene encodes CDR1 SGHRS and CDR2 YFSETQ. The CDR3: CASSLEGPGLQETQYF. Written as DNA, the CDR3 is TGCGCCAGCAGCTTGGAGGGGCCGGGACTCCAAGAGACCCAGTACTTC.

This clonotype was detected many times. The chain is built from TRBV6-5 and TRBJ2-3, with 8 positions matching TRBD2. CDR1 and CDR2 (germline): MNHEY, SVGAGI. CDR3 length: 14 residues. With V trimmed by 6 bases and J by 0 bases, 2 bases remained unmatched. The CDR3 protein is CASSREGSTDTQYF. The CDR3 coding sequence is TGTGCCAGCAGCCGGGAGGGAAGCACAGATACGCAGTATTTT.

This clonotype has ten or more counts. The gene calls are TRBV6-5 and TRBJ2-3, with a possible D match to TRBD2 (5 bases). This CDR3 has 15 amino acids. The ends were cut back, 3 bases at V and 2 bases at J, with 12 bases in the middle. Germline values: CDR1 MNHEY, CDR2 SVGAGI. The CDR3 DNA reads TGTGCCAGCAGTTATTTACCCGGGGTCACAGATACGCAGTATTTT. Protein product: CASSYLPGVTDTQYF.